The 29 T cell receptor beta chains below all came from one sample that was sequenced in a study of cytomegalovirus exposure and HLA in healthy donors. TCRdb's copy holds only in-frame clones and misses some; the assay was immunoSEQ multiplex PCR. This sample carries some 270,000 clones, 80% to 90% of them seen once, and the ten largest clones take less than 1.2%. Sequencing was done on a sample of PBMCs. These receptors all come from a woman under 30 in good health and CMV-seronegative.

V gene TRBV30 combines with J gene TRBJ1-2; 9 nucleotides align to TRBD1. The CDR3 runs 15 residues. Germline CDR1 and CDR2: GTSNPN and SVGIG (reference sequence). V lost 3 bases to trimming and J lost 0 bases; unmatched junction nucleotides: 5. CDR3: CAWRVQGATNYGYTF. CDR3 DNA: TGTGCCTGGAGGGTACAGGGGGCAACTAACTATGGCTACACCTTC.

The chain uses TRBV7-8 and TRBJ2-3; D possibly corresponds to TRBD1 (5 bases). V lost 1 base, J lost 3 bases, and 5 bases lay in between. The CDR3 loop spans 13 amino acids. CDR1 is SGHVS and CDR2 is FQNEAQ in the germline V gene. The CDR3: CASSLEGTDTQYF. CDR3 DNA sequence: TGTGCCAGCAGCTTAGAGGGGACAGATACGCAGTATTTT.

The chain is built from TRBV7-3 and TRBJ2-5; perhaps TRBD2 as D (5 bases). The CDR3 runs to 15 residues. V was trimmed by 5 bases and J by 4 bases, leaving 17 bases between them. Germline V gene lookup returns CDR1 SGHTA and CDR2 FQGTGA. The CDR3 loop is CASSPRDGGGETQYF. CDR3 DNA sequence: TGTGCCAGCAGCCCGAGAGACGGAGGTGGAGAGACCCAGTACTTC.

This rearrangement joins TRBV7-8 to TRBJ1-2; D remains unclear. The V gene's germline CDR1 is SGHVS and CDR2 FQNEAQ. The CDR3 runs 14 residues. Trimming stripped 5 bases from V and 7 bases from J, with 17 bases between. CDR3 sequence (DNA): TGTGCCAGCAGCCTAGAATGGCAGGAGGGTGGCTACACCTTC. Translation: CASSLEWQEGGYTF.

The chain links TRBV6-5 to TRBJ2-2; 7 bases match TRBD1. The CDR3 consists of 16 residues. Unmatched junction bases numbered 5, after V lost 0 bases and J lost 4 bases. Germline V gene data show CDR1 as MNHEY and CDR2 as SVGAGI. CDR3 sequence: CASSYSNQGVTGELFF. The DNA for the CDR3 is TGTGCCAGCAGTTACTCGAATCAGGGGGTCACCGGGGAGCTGTTTTTT.

The V and J genes are TRBV7-2 and TRBJ2-5, with TRBD1 as a possible D gene (6 bases). The ends were cut back, 6 bases at V and 7 bases at J, with 15 bases in the middle. This CDR3 is 13 amino acids long. Germline V gene lookup returns CDR1 SGHTA and CDR2 FQGNSA. In nucleotides, the CDR3 is TGTGCCAGCAGACGGACAGACGGGGCGACCCAGTACTTC. This encodes CASRRTDGATQYF.

V usage is TRBV27 and J usage is TRBJ2-5; D is perhaps TRBD1 (5 bases). Germline V gene sequence: CDR1 MNHEY, CDR2 SMNVEV (reference sequence). The CDR3 length is 16 residues. The ends were cut back, 2 bases at V and 5 bases at J, with 18 bases in the middle. The CDR3 spells CASSLGSARVGETQYF. In nucleotides, the CDR3 is TGTGCCAGCAGTTTAGGTTCGGCCAGGGTGGGGGAGACCCAGTACTTC.

This clone was counted a single time. The CDR3 loop is CASSVSGTASYEQYF. CDR3 nucleotide sequence: TGTGCCAGCAGCGTTTCCGGGACTGCATCCTACGAGCAGTACTTC. The chain employs TRBV9 and TRBJ2-7; tentatively, D is TRBD2 (6 bases). The CDR3 is 15 amino acids. Germline loops: CDR1 SGDLS, CDR2 YYNGEE. Trimming shortened V by 2 bases and J by 1 base, and 13 bases separated the two germline ends. The full variable domain, completed using reference TRBV9 and TRBJ2-7, is DSGVTQTPKHLITATGQRVTLRCSPRSGDLSVYWYQQSLDQGLQFLIQYYNGEERAKGNILERFSAQQFPDLHSELNLSSLELGDSALYFCASSVSGTASYEQYFGPGTRLTVT.

This rearrangement joins TRBV27 to TRBJ1-4; D not certain. In germline, CDR1 is MNHEY, CDR2 SMNVEV (reference sequence). The CDR3 runs to 13 residues. The V and J ends lost 5 bases and 0 bases respectively, with 4 bases between them. CDR3 sequence (DNA): TGTGCCAGCAGTCACACAACTAATGAAAAACTGTTTTTT. Its translation is CASSHTTNEKLFF.

The gene calls are TRBV7-9 and TRBJ2-1; 10 bases line up with TRBD2. Germline-derived CDR1 and CDR2 are SEHNR and FQNEAQ (reference sequence). The length of the CDR3 is 18 residues. V shed 1 base, J shed 4 bases, and the junction held 10 bases outside the gene matches. In nucleotides, the CDR3 is TGTGCCAGCAGCTTAGTGAATCTAGCGGGAGCAAGTTACAATGAGCAGTTCTTC. Translation: CASSLVNLAGASYNEQFF.

The chain has TRBV30 and TRBJ2-7; 9 bases line up with TRBD2. The CDR3 runs 17 residues. V dropped 0 bases and J dropped 1; count of bases not matched to a gene: 10. CDR1 GTSNPN and CDR2 SVGIG come from the germline V gene (reference sequence). CDR3 in amino acids: CAWSVGTPGLASYEQYF. CDR3 DNA: TGTGCCTGGAGTGTAGGGACCCCGGGACTAGCTTCCTACGAGCAGTACTTC.

The chain is built from TRBV7-2 and TRBJ2-2, with TRBD1 identical over 9 bases. This CDR3 is built from 14 residues. From germline, CDR1 is SGHTA and CDR2 FQGNSA. J lost 3 bases, V lost 4 bases, and 0 bases had no gene match. As DNA, the CDR3 is TGTGCCAGCAGCTGGGACAGGGACACCGGGGAGCTGTTTTTT. As protein: CASSWDRDTGELFF. The entire variable domain, with the rest obtained from reference TRBV7-2 and TRBJ2-2, is as follows: GAGVSQSPSNKVTEKGKDVELRCDPISGHTALYWYRQSLGQGLEFLIYFQGNSAPDKSGLPSDRFSAERTGGSVSTLTIQRTQQEDSAVYLCASSWDRDTGELFFGEGSRLTVL.

The chain employs TRBV7-3 and TRBJ1-1; TRBD1 might be the D (6 bases). Trimming removed 5 bases at V and 2 bases at J, with 9 bases between. CDR3 size: 13 residues. CDR1 and CDR2 from the germline V gene are SGHTA and FQGTGA. The CDR3 loop is CASSQTGNTEAFF. Here the CDR3 DNA reads TGTGCCAGCAGCCAGACAGGTAACACTGAAGCTTTCTTT.

This rearrangement joins TRBV2 to TRBJ1-1; 12 bases are a match to TRBD1. The CDR3 runs to 13 residues. After removal of 6 bases from V and 8 bases from J, the junction contained 4 bases not matched to a gene. CDR1 is SNHLY and CDR2 is FYNNEI in the germline V gene. CDR3 protein: CASRGTGGKEAFF. In DNA form, the CDR3 reads TGTGCCAGCAGAGGGACAGGGGGCAAGGAAGCTTTCTTT.

This clone was observed a handful of times. CDR3 sequence reads: CASRGWGDQPQHF. Written as DNA, the CDR3 is TGTGCCAGCAGAGGGTGGGGCGACCAGCCCCAGCATTTT. This rearrangement joins TRBV2 to TRBJ1-5; D is perhaps TRBD1 (5 bases). The CDR3 contains 13 residues. Germline V gene data show CDR1 as SNHLY and CDR2 as FYNNEI. The V gene lost 6 bases and the J gene lost 7 bases, with 13 bases spanning the gap.

This chain connects TRBV28 to TRBJ2-7; 7 nucleotides agree with TRBD2. CDR3 length: 15 residues. The ends lost 7 bases at V and 1 base at J; junction bases unmatched: 10. Germline CDR1 reads MDHEN; CDR2 reads SYDVKM. CDR3 bases: TGTGCCAGCACAATCATGAGCGGGATTTCCTACGAGCAGTACTTC. Translating gives CASTIMSGISYEQYF.

The CDR3 nucleotides read TGTGCCAGCAGCTTAAACAGGGGCGACTATGGCTACACCTTC. The encoded protein is CASSLNRGDYGYTF. The gene calls are TRBV7-8 and TRBJ1-2; 7 bases line up with TRBD1. Germline V gives CDR1 SGHVS, CDR2 FQNEAQ. The J segment lost 3 bases and the V segment lost 2 bases, leaving 3 bases of the junction unmatched. The CDR3 consists of 14 residues.

The chain couples TRBV6-6 to TRBJ1-1; D remains ambiguous. CDR3 length equals 12 residues. Germline V CDR1 and CDR2: MNHNY, SVGAGI (reference sequence). V was trimmed by 8 bases and J by 5 bases, leaving 12 bases between them. The CDR3: CASVHSWTEAFF. Here the CDR3 DNA reads TGTGCCAGCGTTCACTCGTGGACTGAAGCTTTCTTT.

This rearrangement joins TRBV5-1 to TRBJ1-4; perhaps TRBD1 as D (5 bases). The V end lost 4 bases, the J end lost 3 bases, and 13 bases lay between the germline ends. Germline V gene lookup returns CDR1 SGHRS and CDR2 YFSETQ. CDR3 length: 15 amino acids. CDR3 bases: TGCGCCAGCAGCACATCGACAGCCTCTAATGAAAAACTGTTTTTT. It is translated as CASSTSTASNEKLFF. The full variable domain, with the rest looked up from reference TRBV5-1 and TRBJ1-4, is KAGVTQTPRYLIKTRGQQVTLSCSPISGHRSVSWYQQTPGQGLQFLFEYFSETQRNKGNFPGRFSGRQFSNSRSEMNVSTLELGDSALYLCASSTSTASNEKLFFGSGTQLSVL.

The chain uses TRBV6-6 and TRBJ2-7; 11 nucleotides line up with TRBD2. Germline values: CDR1 MNHNY, CDR2 SVGAGI (reference sequence). Unmatched junction bases numbered 5, after V lost 4 bases and J lost 0 bases. This CDR3 has 16 residues. The CDR3, as DNA: TGTGCCAGCAGTTTAGCGGGAGGGGGCAGCTCCTACGAGCAGTACTTC. This gives the protein CASSLAGGGSSYEQYF.

The rearrangement uses TRBV19 and TRBJ1-4; tentatively, D is TRBD1 (6 bases). V was trimmed by 6 bases and J by 0 bases, leaving 11 bases between them. Germline V gene data show CDR1 as LNHDA and CDR2 as SQIVND (reference sequence). This CDR3 is 15 amino acids long. In DNA form, the CDR3 reads TGTGCCAGTAGCGGGGACACAGCAACTAATGAAAAACTGTTTTTT. Its translation: CASSGDTATNEKLFF.

This chain connects TRBV2 to TRBJ2-2; a weak D match, TRBD2 (7 bases). This CDR3 comprises 19 residues. Per the germline V gene, CDR1 is SNHLY and CDR2 is FYNNEI. The germline V and J ends were trimmed by 7 bases and 3 bases, with 27 bases remaining between them. The CDR3 DNA reads TGTGCCAGCAAACCAGGGTGGGAGGGGGGTATGATGCACACCGGGGAGCTGTTTTTT. It is translated as CASKPGWEGGMMHTGELFF.

V is TRBV5-1 and J is TRBJ2-6, with D perhaps matching TRBD1 (6 bases). V lost 0 bases and J lost 0, with 10 bases in between. The CDR3 covers 17 residues. The germline gives CDR1 SGHRS, CDR2 YFSETQ. CDR3 region: CASSLEQGYSGANVLTF. CDR3 coding DNA: TGCGCCAGCAGCTTGGAACAGGGCTACTCTGGGGCCAACGTCCTGACTTTC.

In DNA form, the CDR3 reads TGTGCCTGGGGGGAGGGACTAGCGGGAATGGAGACCCAGTACTTC. Amino acid sequence: CAWGEGLAGMETQYF. The gene calls are TRBV30 and TRBJ2-5; 13 nucleotides align to TRBD2. V shed 5 bases and J 5 bases; nucleotides not matched to a gene: 8. The CDR3 extends over 15 amino acids. Germline V CDR1 and CDR2: GTSNPN, SVGIG (reference sequence). The full variable domain, its missing parts supplied by reference TRBV30 and TRBJ2-5, is SQTIHQWPATLVQPVGSPLSLECTVEGTSNPNLYWYRQAAGRGLQLLFYSVGIGQISSEVPQNLSASRPQDRQFILSSKKLLLSDSGFYLCAWGEGLAGMETQYFGPGTRLLVL.

This chain uses TRBV11-2 with TRBJ2-5; weak D call: TRBD1 (5 bases). The germline CDR1 and CDR2 sequences are SGHAT and FQNNGV. The V end was cut by 5 bases, the J end by 5 bases, with 15 bases between. This CDR3 spans 14 amino acids. In DNA form, the CDR3 reads TGTGCCAGCAGCCGTGCCTGGGGCCAGGAGACCCAGTACTTC. It translates to CASSRAWGQETQYF.

The chain joins TRBV27 to TRBJ1-5; tentatively, D is TRBD1 (5 bases). The germline V and J ends were trimmed by 6 bases and 1 base, with 16 bases remaining between them. Germline V gene data show CDR1 as MNHEY and CDR2 as SMNVEV (reference sequence). This CDR3 has 16 residues. The CDR3 is CASSPLGGTSNQPQHF. CDR3 nucleotide sequence: TGTGCCAGCAGCCCCCTCGGGGGGACGAGCAATCAGCCCCAGCATTTT.

The rearrangement links TRBV30 to TRBJ2-7, with 10 bases identical to TRBD1. J was trimmed by 4 bases and V by 0 bases; bases with no gene match: 3. The V gene's germline CDR1 is GTSNPN and CDR2 SVGIG (reference sequence). The CDR3 has 14 residues. CDR3 amino acids: CAWSVGQGGYEQYF. The CDR3 nucleotides read TGTGCCTGGAGTGTTGGACAGGGGGGGTACGAGCAGTACTTC.

This clone was seen only once. The chain combines TRBV19 with TRBJ2-7; perhaps TRBD2 as D (6 bases). The germline V gene has CDR1 LNHDA and CDR2 SQIVND (reference sequence). This CDR3 region has 14 residues. Trimming stripped 5 bases from V and 5 bases from J, with 16 bases between. CDR3 DNA: TGTGCCAGTAGTCTTTCCGGGACTCCCAACGAGCAGTACTTC. It specifies CASSLSGTPNEQYF.

V gene TRBV29-1 combines with J gene TRBJ1-2; D is unclear. The length of the CDR3 is 12 residues. Trimming removed 2 bases at V and 1 base at J, with 5 bases between. Germline V CDR1 and CDR2: SQVTM, ANQGSEA. The CDR3 region is CSVEPSNYGYTF. The CDR3 coding sequence is TGCAGCGTTGAACCCAGTAACTATGGCTACACCTTC.